A selection of T cell receptor beta chains follows, all from one sample in a study of blood T cell repertoires in COVID-19. Repertoires were generated with immunoSEQ multiplex PCR, while TCRdb's copy carries only in-frame clones and drops some. The sample lists 200,000 to 250,000 clones, 70% to 90% seen once, with 3% to 3.5% in the top ten. Sequencing input: peripheral blood. These receptors came from a woman younger than 45 who had recovered from COVID-19. CDR3s include the opening cysteine and the closing phenylalanine or tryptophan. Each record gives: D gene, clone size, J gene, V gene, CDR3 protein, CDR3 DNA. The D gene is left open where the match is weak. Size is omitted from some rows. Given values are once, few, many or a class for expanded clones.

d_call: TRBD1; clone_size: .; j_call: TRBJ2-7; v_call: TRBV9; cdr3_aa: CASSPGQGRGEQYF; cdr3_nt: TGTGCCAGCAGCCCGGGACAGGGTAGAGGCGAGCAGTACTTC
d_call: TRBD1; clone_size: .; j_call: TRBJ2-4; v_call: TRBV7-9; cdr3_aa: CASSLEGQGAYIQYF; cdr3_nt: TGTGCCAGCAGCTTAGAGGGTCAGGGGGCTTACATTCAGTACTTC
d_call: .; clone_size: .; j_call: TRBJ1-6; v_call: TRBV2; cdr3_aa: CASTIRGLADSPLHF; cdr3_nt: TGTGCCAGCACCATCCGAGGACTGGCGGATTCACCCCTCCACTTT
d_call: TRBD1; clone_size: once; j_call: TRBJ2-7; v_call: TRBV2; cdr3_aa: CASLRETGTGANEQYF; cdr3_nt: TGTGCCAGCCTCCGAGAAACCGGGACAGGGGCCAACGAGCAGTACTTC
d_call: .; clone_size: .; j_call: TRBJ1-2; v_call: TRBV6-6; cdr3_aa: CASRQPSNYGYTF; cdr3_nt: TGTGCCAGCCGACAACCCTCTAACTATGGCTACACCTTC
d_call: TRBD1; clone_size: .; j_call: TRBJ1-4; v_call: TRBV19; cdr3_aa: CASWTGGSEKLFF; cdr3_nt: TGTGCCAGTTGGACAGGGGGAAGTGAAAAACTGTTTTTT
d_call: .; clone_size: .; j_call: TRBJ1-1; v_call: TRBV12-3/TRBV12-4; cdr3_aa: CASIREDTEAFF; cdr3_nt: TGTGCCAGCATCCGGGAGGACACTGAAGCTTTCTTT
d_call: TRBD2; clone_size: .; j_call: TRBJ2-1; v_call: TRBV7-6; cdr3_aa: CASSLAAGGNNEQFF; cdr3_nt: TGTGCCAGCAGCTTAGCGGCGGGGGGGAATAATGAGCAGTTCTTC
d_call: TRBD2; clone_size: .; j_call: TRBJ2-1; v_call: TRBV18; cdr3_aa: CASSLTSGGPSGEQFF; cdr3_nt: TGTGCCAGCTCACTTACTAGCGGGGGGCCATCAGGTGAGCAGTTCTTC
d_call: TRBD2; clone_size: .; j_call: TRBJ2-7; v_call: TRBV3-1/TRBV3-2; cdr3_aa: CASSPLGLAQEQYF; cdr3_nt: TGTGCCAGCAGCCCCTTGGGACTAGCGCAAGAGCAGTACTTC
d_call: .; clone_size: .; j_call: TRBJ2-2; v_call: TRBV5-1; cdr3_aa: CASRDSLNTGELFF; cdr3_nt: TGCGCCAGCAGAGATAGCCTGAACACCGGGGAGCTGTTTTTT
d_call: .; clone_size: .; j_call: TRBJ2-5; v_call: TRBV2; cdr3_aa: CASSDIRGMETQYF; cdr3_nt: TGTGCCAGCAGTGATATTAGGGGGATGGAGACCCAGTACTTC
d_call: TRBD1; clone_size: few; j_call: TRBJ1-2; v_call: TRBV19; cdr3_aa: CASSIVRDRDGYTF; cdr3_nt: TGTGCCAGTAGTATAGTCAGGGACAGGGATGGCTACACCTTC
d_call: .; clone_size: .; j_call: TRBJ1-2; v_call: TRBV3-1/TRBV3-2; cdr3_aa: CASSQRGEGDYGYTF; cdr3_nt: TGTGCCAGCAGCCAACGGGGAGAGGGAGACTATGGCTACACCTTC
d_call: .; clone_size: .; j_call: TRBJ1-1; v_call: TRBV11-1; cdr3_aa: CASSLIQGGNTEAFF; cdr3_nt: TGTGCCAGCAGCTTAATCCAAGGGGGGAACACTGAAGCTTTCTTT
d_call: .; clone_size: .; j_call: TRBJ2-3; v_call: TRBV7-6; cdr3_aa: CASSLVVGTEGDTQYF; cdr3_nt: TGTGCCAGCAGCTTAGTCGTGGGCACTGAGGGAGATACGCAGTATTTT
d_call: TRBD1; clone_size: .; j_call: TRBJ2-7; v_call: TRBV5-1; cdr3_aa: CASSFGTGLYEQYF; cdr3_nt: TGCGCCAGCAGCTTCGGGACAGGGCTATACGAGCAGTACTTC
d_call: .; clone_size: .; j_call: TRBJ2-1; v_call: TRBV5-6; cdr3_aa: CASSTGYNEQFF; cdr3_nt: TGTGCCAGCTCCACCGGTTACAATGAGCAGTTCTTC
d_call: .; clone_size: .; j_call: TRBJ2-2; v_call: TRBV6-5; cdr3_aa: CASSPNRLGELFF; cdr3_nt: TGTGCCAGCAGTCCAAATCGACTCGGGGAGCTGTTTTTT
d_call: TRBD1; clone_size: .; j_call: TRBJ1-2; v_call: TRBV5-4; cdr3_aa: CASSLGTGSNYGYTF; cdr3_nt: TGTGCCAGCAGCCTGGGGACAGGGAGTAACTATGGCTACACCTTC
d_call: TRBD1; clone_size: .; j_call: TRBJ2-7; v_call: TRBV5-1; cdr3_aa: CASSPLGFEGASAYEQYF; cdr3_nt: TGCGCCAGCAGCCCCCTTGGTTTTGAGGGGGCCTCTGCCTACGAGCAGTACTTC
d_call: TRBD1; clone_size: .; j_call: TRBJ1-6; v_call: TRBV19; cdr3_aa: CASDAGGSPLHF; cdr3_nt: TGTGCCAGCGACGCAGGGGGGTCACCCCTCCACTTT
d_call: .; clone_size: .; j_call: TRBJ1-4; v_call: TRBV3-1/TRBV3-2; cdr3_aa: CASSQDRQRLFGEKLFF; cdr3_nt: TGTGCCAGCAGCCAAGATAGGCAAAGACTTTTCGGAGAAAAACTGTTTTTT
d_call: .; clone_size: .; j_call: TRBJ1-4; v_call: TRBV4-2; cdr3_aa: CASSQDQGRDEKLFF; cdr3_nt: TGTGCCAGCAGCCAAGATCAGGGGAGGGATGAAAAACTGTTTTTT
d_call: .; clone_size: .; j_call: TRBJ2-6; v_call: TRBV11-3; cdr3_aa: CASSLDFGQPQISGANVLTF; cdr3_nt: TGTGCCAGCAGCTTAGACTTCGGACAGCCCCAGATCTCTGGGGCCAACGTCCTGACTTTC
d_call: .; clone_size: .; j_call: TRBJ2-5; v_call: TRBV7-6; cdr3_aa: CASSRLVGTGVFVTQYF; cdr3_nt: TGTGCCAGCAGCCGATTGGTGGGGACTGGCGTTTTTGTGACCCAGTACTTC
d_call: TRBD2; clone_size: .; j_call: TRBJ2-5; v_call: TRBV6-5; cdr3_aa: CASRTSGGTETQYF; cdr3_nt: TGTGCCAGCAGAACTAGCGGGGGTACAGAGACCCAGTACTTC
d_call: .; clone_size: .; j_call: TRBJ2-1; v_call: TRBV4-2; cdr3_aa: CASSQESLTEQFF; cdr3_nt: TGTGCCAGCAGCCAAGAGAGTCTAACCGAGCAGTTCTTC
d_call: TRBD1; clone_size: .; j_call: TRBJ2-3; v_call: TRBV25-1; cdr3_aa: CASSKGQGQVDTQYF; cdr3_nt: TGTGCCAGCAGTAAGGGACAGGGGCAGGTAGATACGCAGTATTTT